This T cell receptor (beta chain) was observed in a study of CD8 T cells in ankylosing spondylitis. Study conclusions and caveats: A motif in TCR beta, a set of eight highly homologous variants, appeared characteristic of ankylosing spondylitis blood. Researchers report that disease-linked clones proved CD8+ and relatively rare in peripheral blood. Reportedly, disease-linked clones are significantly enriched in ankylosing spondylitis patients' matched synovial fluid. Certain motif variants had earlier appeared in reactive arthritis synovial fluid and blood.

Ten or more counts support this clonotype. Its specificity is not known. Germline is not matched at one junction end, which may reflect a read error. Preparation of TCR beta libraries was done by quantitative 5'-RACE with molecular barcodes. TCRdb fed the 5' RACE reads into MiXCR, producing one record per CDR3 protein. Of approximately 300,000 distinct CDR3 sequences listed, roughly 8% were seen once; the top ten hold about 14%. This CDR3 has 15 residues. Germline CDR1 reads SGHRS; CDR2 reads YFSETQ. The chain is built from TRBV5-1 and TRBJ2-1; 9 nucleotides line up with TRBD1. Source material: blood, either unsorted or a sorted T cell fraction (not recorded which). This sequence originates from a male donor with ankylosing spondylitis. CDR3 DNA sequence: TGTGCCAGCAGCCTCGGGACAGGGACCTACAATGAGCAGTTCTTC. This translates into CASSLGTGTYNEQFF.